These 22 T cell receptor beta chains were sequenced from one sample in a study of T cell repertoires in cytomegalovirus infection. Using its own MiXCR run on the reads, TCRdb lists one record per CDR3 protein. The repertoire holds around 210,000 distinct CDR3 sequences, with around 6.2% as singletons. Material for sequencing was PBMCs. The receptors come from a human donor in good health (CMV status not recorded). Some clones in this sample may be carry-over from other donors' samples.

This clonotype was seen repeatedly, ten times or more. The J gene is TRBJ2-7, the V gene TRBV28; 7 bases line up with TRBD1. The germline V gene has CDR1 MDHEN and CDR2 SYDVKM. The CDR3 is made up of 14 amino acids. V lost 6 bases and J lost 0; bases outside the gene matches: 5. Written as DNA, the CDR3 is TGTGCCAGCAGCCCGACAGGGAGCTCCTACGAGCAGTACTTC. This sequence encodes CASSPTGSSYEQYF.

About this clonotype itself: A much larger clone lies one base from this, so it may be a read error. The chain has TRBV11-2 and TRBJ1-1; D possibly corresponds to TRBD1 (6 bases). CDR1 is SGHAT and CDR2 is FQNNGV in the germline V gene. CDR3 length: 13 amino acids. The CDR3: CVSEGGANTEAFF. DNA of the CDR3: TGTGTCAGCGAGGGGGGGGCGAACACTGAAGCTTTCTTT.

This clonotype was seen many times. One end of the junction does not line up with germline, which may come from a read error. The chain couples TRBV7-2 to TRBJ1-1; TRBD1 agrees at 8 bases. This CDR3 region has 13 residues. Germline CDR1 SGHTA, CDR2 FQGNSA. The CDR3, as DNA: TGTGCCAGCACCTTAGGGACAGGAAGTCCCAGGGTTTTT. Its protein product is CASTLGTGSPRVF.

This clonotype was found many times. V usage is TRBV29-1 and J usage is TRBJ1-5; D is unresolved. The V end was cut by 4 bases, the J end by 5 bases, with 9 bases between. CDR1 and CDR2 from the germline V gene are SQVTM and ANQGSEA. There are 12 residues in the CDR3. This chain's CDR3 is CSVGAGDQPQHF. In DNA, the CDR3 is TGCAGCGTTGGGGCAGGAGATCAGCCCCAGCATTTT.

At least ten counts were recorded for this clonotype. V usage is TRBV19 and J usage is TRBJ1-5; 9 bases line up with TRBD1. J was trimmed by 7 bases and V by 4 bases; bases with no gene match: 8. The CDR3 is 15 amino acids. Germline lookup yields CDR1 LNHDA and CDR2 SQIVND (reference sequence). The CDR3 DNA is TGTGCCAGTAGTACAGGGACAGGGAGGGACCAGCCCCAGCATTTT. Its translation is CASSTGTGRDQPQHF.

This clonotype was seen a handful of times. The V and J genes are TRBV10-3 and TRBJ1-6; the match to TRBD1 covers 8 bases. This CDR3 is 14 amino acids long. The germline V gene has CDR1 ENHRY and CDR2 SYGVKD. J was trimmed by 5 bases and V by 6 bases; bases with no gene match: 3. In DNA form, the CDR3 reads TGTGCCATCAGCGCGGGACAGGATAATTCACCCCTCCACTTT. It codes for CAISAGQDNSPLHF.

The sample holds many counts of this clonotype. V usage is TRBV6-2 or TRBV6-3 and J usage is TRBJ2-2, with D maybe TRBD1 (6 bases). This CDR3 comprises 16 residues. Between the trimmed V and J ends, which lost 7 bases and 5 bases, there was a span of 20 bases. CDR1 is MNHEY and CDR2 is SVGEGT in the germline V gene. CDR3 in amino acids: CASTERRQGFTGELFF. Written as DNA, the CDR3 is TGTGCCAGCACCGAAAGGCGGCAGGGGTTTACCGGGGAGCTGTTTTTT.

This clonotype came up many times. The rearrangement uses TRBV15 and TRBJ1-3; no clear D. There are 16 residues in the CDR3. Germline V lookup: CDR1 LNHNV, CDR2 YYDKDF (reference sequence). Trimming took 0 bases from V and 4 from J, leaving 13 bases between them. CDR3 sequence: CATSRESGLIGNTIYF. CDR3 in DNA: TGTGCCACCAGCAGAGAGTCAGGTCTCATCGGAAACACCATATATTTT.

This clonotype was seen at least ten times. This chain links TRBV14 with TRBJ2-1; 10 nucleotides agree with TRBD2. CDR1 and CDR2 (germline): SGHDN, FVKESK. The CDR3 runs to 15 residues. Germline trimming cut 4 bases from V and 6 bases from J; bases unmatched to any gene: 6. In nucleotides, the CDR3 is TGTGCCAGCAGCCCTTTAGCGGGGGGCGGCAATGAGCAGTTCTTC. Translation gives CASSPLAGGGNEQFF.

This clonotype has a handful of counts. The chain has TRBV6-2 or TRBV6-3 and TRBJ2-5, with a tentative D call TRBD1 (6 bases). In germline, CDR1 is MNHEY, CDR2 SVGEGT. There are 12 residues in the CDR3. The V end was cut by 4 bases, the J end by 8 bases, with 11 bases between. The CDR3 nucleotides are TGTGCCAGCAGTTCCCTACAGGGTACCCAGTACTTC. As protein: CASSSLQGTQYF.

The table lists this clonotype with many counts. V usage is TRBV25-1 and J usage is TRBJ2-5; tentatively, D is TRBD2 (7 bases). The germline V gene encodes CDR1 MGHDK and CDR2 SYGVNS. CDR3 length: 15 residues. The germline V and J ends were trimmed by 0 bases and 5 bases, with 13 bases remaining between them. CDR3 protein: CASSEYRGAAETQYF. The CDR3 DNA reads as TGTGCCAGCAGTGAATATCGGGGGGCGGCGGAGACCCAGTACTTC.

This clonotype has more than one count but fewer than ten. This chain links TRBV6-5 with TRBJ2-2, with 8 nucleotides matching TRBD1. Germline V gene lookup returns CDR1 MNHEY and CDR2 SVGAGI. After removal of 6 bases from V and 4 bases from J, the junction contained 4 bases not matched to a gene. This CDR3 comprises 14 residues. CDR3 residues: CASRSQGVTGELFF. In nucleotides, the CDR3 is TGTGCCAGCAGATCACAGGGGGTCACCGGGGAGCTGTTTTTT.

This chain joins TRBV12-3 or TRBV12-4 and TRBJ1-2; unclear D gene. The germline V and J ends were trimmed by 8 bases and 0 bases, with 13 bases remaining between them. This CDR3 is built from 14 residues. CDR3 nucleotide sequence: TGTGCCAGCGGCCAGGCGACTCCTAACTATGGCTACACCTTC. It yields the protein CASGQATPNYGYTF.

The rearrangement links TRBV4-3 to TRBJ2-3; no clear D. This CDR3 has 18 amino acids. CDR1 and CDR2 from the germline V gene are LGHNA and YSLEER. Trimming cost V 0 bases and J 1 base, with 17 bases left between them. The CDR3 here is CASSQEETEVGGTDTQYF. For the CDR3, the DNA is TGCGCCAGCAGCCAAGAGGAGACTGAAGTCGGTGGCACAGATACGCAGTATTTT.

This clonotype was recorded only once. The chain has TRBV20-1 and TRBJ1-2, with D possibly being TRBD1 (5 bases). Germline V gives CDR1 DFQATT, CDR2 SNEGSKA (reference sequence). The CDR3 runs 12 residues. Trimming took 5 bases from V and 4 from J, leaving 11 bases between them. CDR3 sequence (DNA): TGCAGTGCTTCACGGGACTGCTATGGCTACACCTTC. Its translation is CSASRDCYGYTF.

This clonotype was seen many times. V gene TRBV7-2 combines with J gene TRBJ2-6, with 11 bases aligning to TRBD1. V shed 4 bases, J shed 0 bases, and the junction held 5 bases outside the gene matches. The CDR3 is made up of 18 amino acids. Germline V gene data show CDR1 as SGHTA and CDR2 as FQGNSA. In nucleotides, the CDR3 is TGTGCCAGCAGCTCTCGGACAGGGGGCCTCTCTGGGGCCAACGTCCTGACTTTC. It codes for CASSSRTGGLSGANVLTF.

The chain has TRBV20-1 and TRBJ2-1; no definite D call. The germline V gene has CDR1 DFQATT and CDR2 SNEGSKA (reference sequence). V gave up 4 bases and J gave up 5 bases, with 6 bases separating them. This CDR3 is built from 11 residues. CDR3 DNA: TGCAGTGCTAAGGTTGACAATGAGCAGTTCTTC. Translated: CSAKVDNEQFF.

In this sample, this clonotype turned up a few times. V usage is TRBV30 and J usage is TRBJ1-1; D remains ambiguous. The CDR3 sequence is 11 residues long. V shed 2 bases and J shed 9 bases, with 10 bases lying between them. From germline, CDR1 is GTSNPN and CDR2 SVGIG (reference sequence). The CDR3 nucleotides read TGTGCCTGGAGTTGGGAATCACAAGCTTTCTTT. The encoded protein is CAWSWESQAFF.

This clonotype was observed at least ten times. This rearrangement joins TRBV6-1 to TRBJ1-6; the D is unclear. The CDR3 consists of 12 residues. V gave up 6 bases and J gave up 6 bases, with 6 bases separating them. CDR1 is MNHNS and CDR2 is SASEGT in the germline V gene. The DNA of the CDR3 is TGTGCCAGCAGCCCCGGTAATTCACCCCTCCACTTT. Protein sequence: CASSPGNSPLHF.

Ten or more counts support this clonotype. The V and J genes are TRBV27 and TRBJ1-5, with D perhaps matching TRBD1 (5 bases). Germline-derived CDR1 and CDR2 are MNHEY and SMNVEV (reference sequence). V lost 1 base and J 12 bases, leaving 13 bases between the germline ends. The CDR3 is 13 residues long. CDR3 in amino acids: CASSLWGGKVQHF. The CDR3 nucleotides read TGTGCCAGCAGTTTATGGGGGGGAAAGGTCCAGCATTTT.

The table lists this clonotype with many counts. The chain recombines TRBV7-2 with TRBJ1-2; maybe TRBD1 (6 bases). The CDR3 sequence is 16 residues long. Germline V gives CDR1 SGHTA, CDR2 FQGNSA. V dropped 0 bases and J dropped 6 bases, with 17 bases sitting between them. CDR3 region: CASSLAIGGLRDGYTF. In DNA form, the CDR3 reads TGTGCCAGCAGCTTAGCGATTGGGGGGCTAAGGGATGGCTACACCTTC.

This rearrangement joins TRBV13 to TRBJ2-3; 9 bases map to TRBD2. Per germline, CDR1 PRHDT and CDR2 FYEKMQ (reference sequence). Trimming at V came to 3 bases and at J to 7 bases, leaving 11 bases not matched to a gene. The CDR3 sequence is 16 residues long. This CDR3 reads CASSFGSSSGENTQYF. The CDR3 DNA reads as TGTGCCAGCAGCTTCGGCAGTTCTAGCGGGGAGAATACGCAGTATTTT.